The 15 T cell receptor beta chains presented below share a single source sample, sequenced in a study of T cell responses to AZD1222 COVID-19 vaccine. Profiling relied on immunoSEQ multiplex PCR, and the TCRdb table lists in-frame clones only, not all of them. The sample shows over 150,000 clones, 86% of them seen only once. The source was peripheral blood, collected on day 0 of MenACWY control vaccination. These receptors came from an adult in good health.

To note about this clone: At one end the junction does not follow the germline gene, possibly because of a read error. The chain combines TRBV7-2 with TRBJ1-3; D perhaps matches TRBD1 (5 bases). Germline loops: CDR1 SGHTA, CDR2 FQGNSA. The CDR3 covers 13 residues. CDR3 residues: CASSLSLLRDANF. CDR3 DNA sequence: TGTGCCAGCAGCCTTAGCCTTTTGAGGGACGCAAATTTT.

The chain links TRBV4-3 to TRBJ2-2; no definite D call. From germline, CDR1 is LGHNA and CDR2 YSLEER. Trimming shortened V by 0 bases and J by 1 base, and 6 bases separated the two germline ends. This CDR3 has 15 residues. Written as DNA, the CDR3 is TGCGCCAGCAGCCAAGAGTCGTGGAACACCGGGGAGCTGTTTTTT. Translated: CASSQESWNTGELFF.

The genes are TRBV7-9 and TRBJ2-3, with a possible D match to TRBD1 (6 bases). The germline gives CDR1 SEHNR, CDR2 FQNEAQ (reference sequence). V gave up 0 bases and J gave up 0 bases, with 16 bases separating them. The length of the CDR3 is 18 residues. In DNA, the CDR3 is TGTGCCAGCAGCTTAGCGCGAGGGACACATGAAAGCACAGATACGCAGTATTTT. Its protein product is CASSLARGTHESTDTQYF.

The CDR3 coding sequence is TGTGCCAGCAGTCGTATTAGCGGGAGTGGGGGGGTCAATGAGCAGTTCTTC. Translated, it gives CASSRISGSGGVNEQFF. The genes are TRBV6-2 or TRBV6-3 and TRBJ2-1; 9 nucleotides line up with TRBD2. The CDR3 is 17 residues long. J gave up 6 bases and V 5 bases, and 14 bases lay outside the gene matches. Germline V gene sequence: CDR1 MNHEY, CDR2 SVGEGT.

In the case of this clone: At the DNA level, this CDR3 is encoded by other sequences in the same sample as well. This chain uses TRBV27 with TRBJ1-5; D unclear. This CDR3 has 12 amino acids. V lost 4 bases to trimming and J lost 4 bases, with 5 bases between them. CDR1 is MNHEY, CDR2 SMNVEV, per germline (reference sequence). The CDR3 DNA reads TGTGCCAGCAGTTCACAAAATCAGCCCCAGCATTTT. Encoded protein: CASSSQNQPQHF.

The rearrangement joins TRBV19 to TRBJ1-3; D remains unclear. This CDR3 is 13 amino acids long. Germline V CDR1 and CDR2: LNHDA, SQIVND (reference sequence). The V end was cut by 5 bases, the J end by 2 bases, with 7 bases between. Here the CDR3 reads CASSRAAGNTIYF. Here the CDR3 DNA reads TGTGCCAGTAGTCGGGCAGCTGGAAACACCATATATTTT.

V is TRBV7-9 and J is TRBJ1-1; maybe TRBD1 (5 bases). The CDR3 length is 13 residues. The germline V gene has CDR1 SEHNR and CDR2 FQNEAQ (reference sequence). V dropped 4 bases and J dropped 6 bases, with 12 bases sitting between them. The CDR3 loop reads CASSYDSGPEAFF. CDR3 coding DNA: TGTGCCAGCAGCTACGACAGTGGCCCTGAAGCTTTCTTT.

This clone has just a few counts. This chain links TRBV18 with TRBJ2-3; 8 nucleotides match TRBD2. V dropped 3 bases and J dropped 6; count of bases not matched to a gene: 14. The CDR3 consists of 17 residues. The germline V gene has CDR1 KGHSH and CDR2 LQKENI. The CDR3 coding sequence is TGTGCCAGCTCACCTATAATTGCGGGAGGAACCAGTGATACGCAGTATTTT. Translation gives CASSPIIAGGTSDTQYF.

The chain couples TRBV28 to TRBJ2-5; D is unresolved. With 5 bases removed from V and 3 bases from J, the gap between germline ends came to 13 bases. The CDR3 extends over 14 amino acids. Germline values: CDR1 MDHEN, CDR2 SYDVKM. The chain's CDR3 is CASSGPRLKETQYF. The CDR3 DNA sequence: TGTGCCAGCAGTGGCCCAAGGCTGAAAGAGACCCAGTACTTC.

The CDR3 DNA is TGTGCCAGCAGCCAAGATAGGAGGGCCGGTCAGCCCCAGCATTTT. Residues: CASSQDRRAGQPQHF. The chain recombines TRBV3-1 (or the pseudogene TRBV3-2) with TRBJ1-5; no clear D. Germline assignment: CDR1 LGHDT and CDR2 YNNKEL (reference sequence). V was trimmed by 0 bases and J by 6 bases, leaving 12 bases between them. The CDR3 consists of 15 residues.

V gene TRBV7-2 combines with J gene TRBJ2-6; 8 positions agree with TRBD1. V shed 4 bases, J shed 0 bases, and the junction held 11 bases outside the gene matches. Germline lookup yields CDR1 SGHTA and CDR2 FQGNSA. This CDR3 spans 19 amino acids. The DNA for the CDR3 is TGTGCCAGCAGCTCCAAGGGCGACAGGGGAACCTCTGGGGCCAACGTCCTGACTTTC. Protein product: CASSSKGDRGTSGANVLTF. Using reference TRBV7-2 and TRBJ2-6 for the parts outside the CDR3, the full variable domain is GAGVSQSPSNKVTEKGKDVELRCDPISGHTALYWYRQSLGQGLEFLIYFQGNSAPDKSGLPSDRFSAERTGGSVSTLTIQRTQQEDSAVYLCASSSKGDRGTSGANVLTFGAGSRLTVL.

V is TRBV6-5 and J is TRBJ1-2; 9 bases map to TRBD1. Germline CDR1 reads MNHEY; CDR2 reads SVGAGI. The CDR3 covers 13 residues. The V and J ends lost 4 bases and 5 bases, in that order; junction bases with no gene match: 2. CDR3 coding DNA: TGTGCCAGCAGTTCACAGGGGGCATATGGCTACACCTTC. Translation: CASSSQGAYGYTF.

The rearrangement uses TRBV11-3 and TRBJ2-2; 7 bases line up with TRBD2. CDR1 and CDR2 (germline): SGHNT, YENEEA. The length of the CDR3 is 15 residues. V lost 5 bases to trimming and J lost 7 bases; unmatched junction nucleotides: 10. The CDR3 here is CASSVLQAGVGELFF. The CDR3 DNA sequence: TGTGCCAGCAGCGTTCTACAGGCGGGGGTCGGGGAGCTGTTTTTT. The variable domain in full, with the rest retrieved from reference TRBV11-3 and TRBJ2-2, is EAGVVQSPRYKIIEKKQPVAFWCNPISGHNTLYWYLQNLGQGPELLIRYENEEAVDDSQLPKDRFSAERLKGVDSTLKIQPAELGDSAVYLCASSVLQAGVGELFFGEGSRLTVL.

The chain is built from TRBV12-3 or TRBV12-4 and TRBJ2-5; TRBD1 is a possible D gene (6 bases). The CDR3 runs 13 residues. V lost 2 bases, J lost 5 bases, and 9 bases lay in between. DNA for the CDR3: TGTGCCAGCAGTTTACACAGGGTGGAGACCCAGTACTTC. Its translation: CASSLHRVETQYF.

Concerning this clone itself: Because the CDR3's place on the DNA is in doubt, the DNA is left out and the CDR3 is given as listed by TCRdb. The chain recombines TRBV11-2 with TRBJ2-1; the table's D call, TRBD1, was not checked against the DNA. The CDR3 extends over 16 residues, inclusive of both ends. Germline CDR1 is SGHAT and CDR2 is FQNNGV. CDR3: CASSFGPGISYNEQFF.